This T cell receptor (beta chain) was retrieved from a study of cytomegalovirus exposure and HLA in healthy donors. 60 Vbeta and 13 Jbeta primers were used in PCR. Assay used: immunoSEQ multiplex PCR; TCRdb lists only in-frame clones, some missing. The sample yields under 140,000 clones, around 84% seen once. CDR1 is MNHEY, CDR2 SVGAGI, per germline. V was shortened by 2 bases and J by 3 bases, with 5 bases between the two germline ends. This CDR3 spans 13 amino acids. Sequenced: PBMCs. The clonotype originates from a woman in her 30s in good health and CMV-seronegative. V and J are TRBV6-5 and TRBJ2-1, with TRBD1 as a possible D gene (5 bases). The CDR3 DNA is TGTGCCAGCAGTTACGGACACTACAATGAGCAGTTCTTC. This sequence encodes CASSYGHYNEQFF.